This T cell receptor (beta chain) was identified in a study of T cell responses to AZD1222 COVID-19 vaccine listed by TCRdb under 2021. General notes on the study: A total of 230 to 250 trial participants underwent TCR sequencing, of whom 207 received two doses of AZD1222 and some 26 received two doses of the MenACWY control vaccine. Enrollment into the trials was organized by age into subgroups of 18-55, 56-69 and 70-plus years, and those subgroups contained around 150, 28 and 57 TCR-sequenced participants, respectively.

Read against the paper, the sample's time point label means: about 28 days (+/-7) after the second vaccine dose. Because spike-specific TCR depth and breadth did not differ between the two schedules, AZD1222 recipients who got a second dose at roughly 4 weeks were pooled with those who got a second dose at roughly 12 weeks. Vaccinee samples came from UK trials COV001 and COV002, including a single-blind randomized controlled phase 2/3 trial of AZD1222 (ChAdOx1 nCoV-19) in healthy adults. For TCRbeta chain sequencing, PBMC samples were collected from trial participants at day 0 and at day 28 after the second dose. The CDR3 regions of human TCRbeta chains were subjected to immunosequencing. As for how the authors treated the data: Repertoire TCRs were checked for matches against a reference library of SARS-CoV-2-specific TCRs that had been generated using the MIRA antigen-specificity platform. Breadth was defined as the fraction of unique TCRs that were SARS-CoV-2-associated. Depth was defined as the fraction of total T cells that were SARS-CoV-2-associated. Each spike-specific TCR was assigned to its reactive spike region and to a CD4 or CD8 class using the MIRA data. Log10-transformed breadth and depth values were compared by one-way ANOVA with Sidak's multiple comparisons tests. Imported from immuneACCESS, the table was reduced by TCRdb to in-frame sequences with V and J called. These copies leave out some clones; in studies compared against another copy, an unresolved V gene accounts for under half, and the cause of the remainder is not known. Clone size and the V and J calls come from that table; the DNA yielded D and trimming. This sample comprises 190,000 or so clones, approximately 93% of them detected only once. The ten largest clones capture 1% of the sample.

Study-wide conclusions, independent of this receptor: Only five or six AZD1222 recipients were SARS-CoV-2 seropositive at baseline, limiting conclusions about previously exposed vaccinees. Most participants were white British and females outnumbered males, and the authors suggested that clonal diversity may have been underestimated. Nearly half of unique spike-specific TCRs reportedly recognized epitopes outside regions mutated in the B.1.351 and B.1.1.7 variants. The 56-69-year group was small, and its depth increase did not reach significance, likely because of low power. The whole spike protein was spanned by vaccine-associated CD4 TCRs, and dominant responses were seen in regions 160-218 and 743-854. Spike-specific TCR breadth and depth rose significantly after two AZD1222 doses compared with day 0 and with MenACWY recipients. Because no day 14 peak-response samples were available, repertoires were characterized only after the peak T cell response.

Concerning this clone: It has no known antigen specificity. The input lacks base qualities; no much larger clone sits a single base away.

The sequence came from an adult who received the AZD1222 COVID-19 vaccine. The specimen was peripheral blood, collected 28 days after the second AZD1222 dose.

The CDR3 is CASSLEKGQYF. The bases read TGTGCCAGCAGTTTAGAGAAGGGGCAGTACTTC. This receptor chain uses TRBV12-3 or TRBV12-4 and TRBJ2-7; no D gene call is confident. The CDR3 starts with the cysteine, ends with the phenylalanine, and has 11 residues. The kept DNA is CDR3 alone, 33 bases in frame from the first base. The junction shows trimming of 1 base on V and 9 bases on J, plus 7 bases between the germline ends.